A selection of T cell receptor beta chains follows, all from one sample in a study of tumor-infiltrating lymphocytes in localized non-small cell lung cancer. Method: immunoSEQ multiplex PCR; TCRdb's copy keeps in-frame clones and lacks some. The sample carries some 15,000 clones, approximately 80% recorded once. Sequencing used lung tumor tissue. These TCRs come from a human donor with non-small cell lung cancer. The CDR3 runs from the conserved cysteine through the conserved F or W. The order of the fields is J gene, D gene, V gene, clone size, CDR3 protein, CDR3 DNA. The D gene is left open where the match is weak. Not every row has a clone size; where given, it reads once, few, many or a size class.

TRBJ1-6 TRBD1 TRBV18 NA CASSTTGTGNSPLHF TGTGCCAGCTCAACTACCGGGACAGGGAATTCACCCCTCCACTTT
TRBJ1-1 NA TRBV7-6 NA CASSPGRFASVGGNTEAFF TGTGCCAGCAGTCCAGGCCGTTTCGCCTCCGTTGGGGGGAACACTGAAGCTTTCTTT
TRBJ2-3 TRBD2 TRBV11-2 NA CASSQIGTSGSTDTQYF TGTGCCAGCAGCCAGATCGGGACTAGCGGGAGCACAGATACGCAGTATTTT
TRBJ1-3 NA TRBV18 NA CASSNDRGNTIYF TGTGCCAGCTCTAACGACAGGGGAAACACCATATATTTT
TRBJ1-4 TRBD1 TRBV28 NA CASSSSKTGQNEKLFF TGTGCCAGCAGTTCGAGTAAGACAGGGCAAAATGAAAAACTGTTTTTT
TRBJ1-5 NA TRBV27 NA CASSPDVAGNQPQHF TGTGCCAGCAGTCCCGATGTCGCAGGCAATCAGCCCCAGCATTTT
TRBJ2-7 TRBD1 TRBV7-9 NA CASSPWTGGSDEQYF TGTGCCAGCAGCCCGTGGACAGGGGGCAGCGACGAGCAGTACTTC
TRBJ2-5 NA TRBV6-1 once CASSEDGRIQETQYF TGTGCCAGCAGTGAAGACGGCAGGATTCAAGAGACCCAGTACTTC
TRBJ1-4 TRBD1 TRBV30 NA CAWRGQGYEKLFF TGTGCCTGGAGGGGACAGGGCTATGAAAAACTGTTTTTT
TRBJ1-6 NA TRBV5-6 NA CASSLEQGNSPLHF TGTGCCAGCAGCTTGGAGCAGGGGAATTCACCCCTCCACTTT
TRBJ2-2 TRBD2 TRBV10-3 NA CAIKASGGSNTGELFF TGTGCCATCAAGGCTAGCGGGGGGTCTAACACCGGGGAGCTGTTTTTT
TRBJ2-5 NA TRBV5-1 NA CASSPGTANNLGETQYF TGCGCCAGCAGCCCCGGGACTGCCAACAACCTGGGGGAGACCCAGTACTTC
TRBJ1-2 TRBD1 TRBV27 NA CASSLRQGNGYTF TGTGCCAGCAGTTTACGACAGGGGAATGGCTACACCTTC
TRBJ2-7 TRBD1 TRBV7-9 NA CASTPPSGQAMVEQYF TGTGCCAGCACCCCCCCATCCGGACAGGCTATGGTAGAGCAGTACTTC
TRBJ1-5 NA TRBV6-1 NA CASSEAQMNQPQHF TGTGCCAGCAGTGAAGCGCAAATGAATCAGCCCCAGCATTTT
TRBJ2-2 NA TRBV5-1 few CASSDTGELFF TGCGCCAGCAGCGACACCGGGGAGCTGTTTTTT
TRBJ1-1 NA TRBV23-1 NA CASSHCSNEAFF TGCGCCAGCAGTCATTGCAGTAATGAAGCTTTCTTT
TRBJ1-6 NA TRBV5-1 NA CASSSGTAFSSYNSPLHF TGCGCCAGCAGCTCCGGGACGGCCTTCAGCTCCTATAATTCACCCCTCCACTTT
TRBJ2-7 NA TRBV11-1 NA CASSTSTGELLIYEQYF TGTGCCAGCAGCACATCGACCGGGGAACTCCTAATCTACGAGCAGTACTTC
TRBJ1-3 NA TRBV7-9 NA CASSAIVSGNTIYF TGTGCCAGCAGCGCGATCGTCTCTGGAAACACCATATATTTT
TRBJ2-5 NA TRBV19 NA CASSISGYKDRETQYF TGTGCCAGTAGTATAAGCGGGTACAAGGACAGGGAGACCCAGTACTTC
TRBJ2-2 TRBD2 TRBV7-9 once CASSLPQTSFTGELFF TGTGCCAGCAGCTTACCTCAGACTAGCTTCACCGGGGAGCTGTTTTTT
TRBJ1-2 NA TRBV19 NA CASSESHLGYTF TGTGCCAGTAGTGAGAGTCACCTTGGCTACACCTTC
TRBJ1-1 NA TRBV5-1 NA CASSLGGLVTEAFF TGCGCCAGCAGCTTGGGGGGGCTTGTAACTGAAGCTTTCTTT
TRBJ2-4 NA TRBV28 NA CASSSAQNIQYF TGTGCCAGCAGTTCAGCCCAGAACATTCAGTACTTC
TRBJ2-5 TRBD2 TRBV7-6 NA CASSGSGVETQYF TGTGCCAGCAGCGGTAGCGGGGTAGAGACCCAGTACTTC
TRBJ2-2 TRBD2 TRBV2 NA CASESAGANTGELFF TGTGCCAGCGAATCGGCGGGAGCAAACACCGGGGAGCTGTTTTTT
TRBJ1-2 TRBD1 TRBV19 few CASSFTDRGLNGYTF TGTGCCAGTAGTTTTACCGACAGGGGATTGAATGGCTACACCTTC
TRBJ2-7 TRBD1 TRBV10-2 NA CASRGTGDTYEQYF TGCGCCAGCAGAGGGACAGGGGATACCTACGAGCAGTACTTC
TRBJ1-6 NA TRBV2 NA CASSSEGGPNNSPLHF TGTGCCAGCAGCTCTGAAGGGGGGCCGAATAATTCACCCCTCCACTTT
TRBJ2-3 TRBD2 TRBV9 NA CASSVLAGVGTDTQYF TGTGCCAGCAGCGTCCTAGCGGGAGTTGGCACAGATACGCAGTATTTT
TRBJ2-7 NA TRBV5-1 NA CASRPSQTYEQYF TGCGCCAGCCGGCCCTCCCAAACCTACGAGCAGTACTTC
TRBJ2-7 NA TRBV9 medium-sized CASSVSGSYEQYF TGTGCCAGCAGCGTAAGCGGCTCCTACGAGCAGTACTTC
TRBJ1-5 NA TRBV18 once CASSPEVTAANQPQHF TGTGCCAGCTCACCAGAGGTGACAGCAGCAAATCAGCCCCAGCATTTT
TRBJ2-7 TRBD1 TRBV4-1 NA CASSRETGETYEQYF TGCGCCAGCAGCCGCGAGACAGGGGAGACCTACGAGCAGTACTTC
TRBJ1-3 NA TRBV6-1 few CASNRPVSGNTIYF TGTGCCAGCAATAGACCCGTCTCTGGAAACACCATATATTTT
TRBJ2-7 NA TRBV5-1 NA CASSLPGGHEQYF TGCGCCAGCAGCTTACCCGGGGGCCACGAGCAGTACTTC
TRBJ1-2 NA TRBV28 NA CASSLEWRDYGYTF TGTGCCAGCAGTTTGGAGTGGAGGGACTATGGCTACACCTTC
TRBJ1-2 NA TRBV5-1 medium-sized CASKPQRTSGGYTF TGCGCCAGCAAGCCCCAACGGACAAGTGGGGGCTACACCTTC
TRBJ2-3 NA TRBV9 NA CASSNRFGTDTQYF TGTGCCAGCAGTAATCGATTTGGTACAGATACGCAGTATTTT
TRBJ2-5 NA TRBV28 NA CASSRTVQETQYF TGTGCCAGCAGTCGGACAGTCCAAGAGACCCAGTACTTC
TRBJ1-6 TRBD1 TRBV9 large CASSARQGSYNSPLHF TGTGCCAGCAGCGCCAGACAGGGGTCCTATAATTCACCCCTCCACTTT
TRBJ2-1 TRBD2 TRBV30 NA CAWSLLSGGITKQFF TGTGCCTGGAGTCTCTTAAGCGGGGGGATTACTAAGCAGTTCTTC
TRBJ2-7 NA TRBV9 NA CASSVGGSYEQYF TGTGCCAGCAGCGTAGGGGGATCCTACGAGCAGTACTTC
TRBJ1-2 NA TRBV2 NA CASSGGANYGYTF TGTGCCAGCAGTGGGGGCGCCAACTATGGCTACACCTTC